A selection of T cell receptor beta chains follows, all from one sample in a study of T cells in Graves' hyperthyroidism and ophthalmopathy. Each CDR3 protein is one row after TCRdb ran MiXCR on the multiplex PCR reads. The sample has over 650,000 distinct CDR3 sequences, 15% to 20% seen once. The sequenced material came from blood. These TCRs come from a man younger than 30 with Graves' hyperthyroidism. The CDR3 runs from the conserved cysteine through the conserved F or W. The D gene is left open where the match is weak. Some rows have no size entry. The others give once, few or many, or a class for an expanded clone.

14	NA	NA	TRBJ2-7	TRBV7-8	CASSLANSAYEQYF	TGTGCCAGCAGCTTAGCGAACAGCGCCTACGAGCAGTACTTC
14	NA	NA	TRBJ2-5	TRBV27	CASSLLTNVETQYF	TGTGCCAGCAGTTTATTAACTAACGTGGAGACCCAGTACTTC
16	few	TRBD2	TRBJ2-1	TRBV25-1	CASSGYSGRNNNEQFF	TGTGCCAGCAGTGGATATAGCGGGAGAAATAACAATGAGCAGTTCTTC
15	NA	NA	TRBJ2-5	TRBV6-1	CASSDAFDGGETQYF	TGTGCCAGCAGTGACGCTTTTGATGGAGGAGAGACCCAGTACTTC
12	few	NA	TRBJ2-3	TRBV6-1	CASRSGINTQYF	TGTGCCAGCAGATCAGGGATTAATACGCAGTATTTT
15	NA	NA	TRBJ2-7	TRBV4-3	CASSQEGRSTYEQYF	TGCGCCAGCAGCCAAGAGGGCCGCTCTACCTACGAGCAGTACTTC
14	many	NA	TRBJ2-3	TRBV10-1	CASSEGRLTDTQYF	TGCGCCAGCAGTGAGGGACGGCTCACAGATACGCAGTATTTT
14	NA	NA	TRBJ2-2	TRBV27	CASSLYSNTGELFF	TGTGCCAGCAGCCTCTACTCGAACACCGGGGAGCTGTTTTTT
14	few	NA	TRBJ2-7	TRBV19	CASSIFQGSYEQYF	TGTGCCAGTAGTATCTTCCAGGGGTCCTACGAGCAGTACTTC
14	many	NA	TRBJ1-4	TRBV12-3/TRBV12-4	CASTASGANEKLFF	TGTGCCAGCACCGCATCGGGGGCTAATGAAAAACTGTTTTTT